This T cell receptor beta chain was found in a study of cytomegalovirus exposure and HLA in healthy donors. Turning to the study itself: A prior analysis found around 110 million unique TCR beta sequences from some 190 million T cells.

Per the germline V gene, CDR1 is SEHNR and CDR2 is FQNEAQ (reference sequence). Germline trimming cut 3 bases from V and 2 bases from J; bases unmatched to any gene: 6. The CDR3 is made up of 15 amino acids. Concerning this clone: Antigen specificity is unknown.

The PCR was carried out with 60 Vbeta primers and 13 Jbeta primers. Using immunoSEQ multiplex PCR, the repertoire was profiled, and TCRdb retains in-frame clones only, with some absent. The profile shows 180,000 or so clones, around 80% of them singletons. The study's findings and limits: Productive rates of about 87% or about 30% were seen for most TCR beta V segments in an earlier analysis. Reports showed the classifier diagnosing cytomegalovirus status with high specificity and sensitivity.

This sequence joins TRBV7-9 and TRBJ2-7, with 8 bases lining up with TRBD1. The sample was PBMCs. This TCR was sampled from a girl aged 10 to 17 in good health and CMV-seropositive. The CDR3 here is CASSLRQGLPYEQYF. The CDR3 DNA reads TGTGCCAGCAGCTTGAGACAGGGGCTACCCTACGAGCAGTACTTC.